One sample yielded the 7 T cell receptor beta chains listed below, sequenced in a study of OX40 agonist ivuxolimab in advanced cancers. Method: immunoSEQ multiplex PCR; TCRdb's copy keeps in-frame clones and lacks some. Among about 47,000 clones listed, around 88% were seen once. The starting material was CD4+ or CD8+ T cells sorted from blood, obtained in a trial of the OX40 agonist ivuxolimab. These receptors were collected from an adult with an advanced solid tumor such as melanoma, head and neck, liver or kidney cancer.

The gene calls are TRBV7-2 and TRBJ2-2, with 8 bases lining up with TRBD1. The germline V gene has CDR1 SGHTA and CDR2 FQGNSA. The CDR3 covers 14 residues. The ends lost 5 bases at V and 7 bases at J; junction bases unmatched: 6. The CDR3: CASSQDRGSGELFF. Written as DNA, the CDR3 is TGTGCCAGCAGCCAAGACAGGGGTAGCGGGGAGCTGTTTTTT.

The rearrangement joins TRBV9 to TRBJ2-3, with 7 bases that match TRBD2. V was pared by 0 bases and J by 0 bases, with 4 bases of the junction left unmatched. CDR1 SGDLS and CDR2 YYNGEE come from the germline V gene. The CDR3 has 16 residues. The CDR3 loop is CASSVGNSGSTDTQYF. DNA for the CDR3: TGTGCCAGCAGCGTAGGTAATAGCGGGAGCACAGATACGCAGTATTTT.

The CDR3, as DNA: TGTGCCAGCAGAATTGGGAGCACAGATACGCAGTATTTT. Amino acid sequence: CASRIGSTDTQYF. The chain is built from TRBV2 and TRBJ2-3; D is uncertain. Trimming took 6 bases from V and 0 from J, leaving 7 bases between them. The CDR3 runs 13 residues. The germline gives CDR1 SNHLY, CDR2 FYNNEI.

The CDR3 here is CASSQQGALGQPQHF. Here the CDR3 DNA reads TGTGCCAGCAGTCAACAGGGGGCTCTTGGTCAGCCCCAGCATTTT. The chain carries TRBV27 and TRBJ1-5; TRBD1 matches at 9 bases. Germline CDR1 is MNHEY and CDR2 is SMNVEV (reference sequence). This CDR3 has 15 amino acids. V gave up 5 bases and J gave up 6 bases; unmatched junction bases: 8.

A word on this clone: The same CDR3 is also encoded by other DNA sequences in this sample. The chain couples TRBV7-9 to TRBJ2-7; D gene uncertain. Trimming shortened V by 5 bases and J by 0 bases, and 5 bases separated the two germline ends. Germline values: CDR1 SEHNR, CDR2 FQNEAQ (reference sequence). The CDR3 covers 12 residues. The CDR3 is CASSLSSYEQYF. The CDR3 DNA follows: TGTGCCAGCAGCCTGAGCTCCTACGAGCAGTACTTC.

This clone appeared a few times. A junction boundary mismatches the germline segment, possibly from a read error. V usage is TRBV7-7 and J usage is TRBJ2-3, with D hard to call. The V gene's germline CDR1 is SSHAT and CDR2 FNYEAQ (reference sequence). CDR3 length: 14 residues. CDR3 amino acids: CASSTSPKDDTQYF. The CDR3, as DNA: TGTGCTAGCAGCACCTCCCCGAAGGATGATACGCAGTATTTT.

CDR3 nucleotide sequence: TGTGCCTGGATCGCAGGAACCATGAACACTGAAGCTTTCTTT. It yields the protein CAWIAGTMNTEAFF. The genes are TRBV30 and TRBJ1-1; D is unclear. V was pared by 4 bases and J by 0 bases, with 12 bases between. Per germline, CDR1 GTSNPN and CDR2 SVGIG (reference sequence). The CDR3 has 14 residues. Filled out from reference TRBV30 and TRBJ1-1, the complete variable domain reads SQTIHQWPATLVQPVGSPLSLECTVEGTSNPNLYWYRQAAGRGLQLLFYSVGIGQISSEVPQNLSASRPQDRQFILSSKKLLLSDSGFYLCAWIAGTMNTEAFFGQGTRLTVV.